This T cell receptor beta chain was identified during a study of CXCR3-negative and CXCR3-positive naive CD8 T cells. About this clonotype itself: Antigen unknown.

Within the CD8+ T cell compartment, naive cells were CD45RO-CCR7+CD27+CD95-. 5' RACE that incorporated UMI labels was used to prepare the TRB cDNA libraries. Each CDR3 protein gets one entry in TCRdb, which reprocessed the 5' RACE reads and gives no DNA. This listing includes approximately 59,000 distinct CDR3 sequences. Study observations and caveats: Upon cryopreservation, CXCR3 expression partially decreased, and most assays used fresh PBMCs. CXCR3-positive naive cells carried more hydrophobic TRB CDR3s than CXCR3-negative naive cells did.

This CDR3 is 14 amino acids long. Germline-derived CDR1 and CDR2 are DFQATT and SNEGSKA (reference sequence). This chain connects TRBV20-1 to TRBJ2-1; as DNA is missing, the TRBD2 call by TCRdb cannot be tested. The source material was naive CXCR3+ CD8+ T cells from blood. The subset is: CD45RO-CCR7+CD27+CD95- naive CD8+ T cells expressing CXCR3 (TNR3+). The TCR sequence derives from a human donor in good health. Some clones in this sample may be carry-over from other donors' samples. CDR3 protein: CSAASGGGFNEQFF.